The next 7 T cell receptor beta chains were all read from a single sample in a study of T-cell reconstitution after alpha-beta-depleted transplantation in children. Construction of the TCRbeta library involved unique molecular identifiers. From the PCR reads, TCRdb called clonotypes with MiXCR, one entry per CDR3 protein. The sample shows about 510,000 distinct CDR3 sequences, 9.5% to 12% of them seen only once. The specimen comprised PBMCs, mostly from graft donor cells, sampled 180 days after TCRalphabeta/CD19-depleted stem cell transplant. Source of these receptors: a female patient aged 2-15 years who had a stem cell transplant for aplastic anemia, so the T cells may come from the graft donor.

In its sample, this clonotype was seen a few times. The chain joins TRBV15 to TRBJ2-7; no reliable D call. The CDR3 sequence is 15 residues long. Germline CDR1 LNHNV, CDR2 YYDKDF (reference sequence). V lost 0 bases to trimming and J lost 6 bases, with 15 bases between them. CDR3 sequence: CATSRDSPGLVEQYF. The CDR3 region has the DNA TGTGCCACCAGCAGAGACTCCCCGGGTCTCGTCGAGCAGTACTTC.

A note on this clonotype: A single base separates this from a much larger clone, so it may be a read error. The chain combines TRBV28 with TRBJ2-6, with unresolved D. Germline V lookup: CDR1 MDHEN, CDR2 SYDVKM. The V end was cut by 3 bases, the J end by 0 bases, with 3 bases between. The CDR3 consists of 14 residues. The chain's CDR3 is CASSLTSGANVLTF. The CDR3 nucleotides are TGTGCCAGCAGTTTGACCTCTGGGGCCAACGTCCTGACTTTC.

V is TRBV7-9 and J is TRBJ2-7, with TRBD1 as a possible D gene (5 bases). This CDR3 is built from 14 residues. The V end was cut by 4 bases, the J end by 0 bases, with 10 bases between. Germline V gives CDR1 SEHNR, CDR2 FQNEAQ (reference sequence). The CDR3 DNA follows: TGTGCCAGCAGCTCCTACCAGGGCTCCTACGAGCAGTACTTC. It codes for CASSSYQGSYEQYF.

V usage is TRBV28 and J usage is TRBJ2-7, with 9 nucleotides matching TRBD2. The CDR3 contains 15 residues. The germline V gene has CDR1 MDHEN and CDR2 SYDVKM. V was clipped by 1 base and J by 2 bases; unmatched bases: 3. As DNA, the CDR3 is TGTGCCAGCAGTTTATTGGCTAGCGGGACCTACGAGCAGTACTTC. It is translated as CASSLLASGTYEQYF.

The CDR3 protein is CASSFVDSRAKNIQYF. CDR3 bases: TGTGCCAGCAGCTTTGTCGATTCCAGGGCCAAAAACATTCAGTACTTC. The chain recombines TRBV7-9 with TRBJ2-4, with no clear D. With 3 bases removed from V and 1 base from J, the gap between germline ends came to 13 bases. CDR1 SEHNR and CDR2 FQNEAQ come from the germline V gene (reference sequence). CDR3 size: 16 residues. Using reference TRBV7-9 and TRBJ2-4 for the parts outside the CDR3, the full variable domain is DTGVSQNPRHKITKRGQNVTFRCDPISEHNRLYWYRQTLGQGPEFLTYFQNEAQLEKSRLLSDRFSAERPKGSFSTLEIQRTEQGDSAMYLCASSFVDSRAKNIQYFGAGTRLSVL.

This clonotype has a count of ten or more. CDR3 sequence reads: CASSQDRFVGKVIDEQFF. The CDR3 region has the DNA TGCGCCAGCAGCCAAGATCGATTTGTGGGAAAAGTTATCGATGAGCAGTTCTTC. The chain joins TRBV4-3 to TRBJ2-1; D is undetermined. This CDR3 comprises 18 residues. Germline CDR1 is LGHNA and CDR2 is YSLEER. V lost 0 bases and J lost 8, with 23 bases in between.

Details on this clonotype: A much larger clone is a single base away; this may be a read error. This chain uses TRBV6-1 with TRBJ1-6; perhaps TRBD1 as D (5 bases). The CDR3 runs 16 residues. Germline CDR1 and CDR2: MNHNS and SASEGT. V lost 6 bases and J lost 10, with 22 bases in between. CDR3 nucleotide sequence: TGTGCCAGCAGCACACCTGGGACGGGCGAGCGGTCACCCCTCCACTTT. This sequence encodes CASSTPGTGERSPLHF.